This paragraph covers one TCR beta chain sequence. No antigen is known for it. Repertoires were generated with immunoSEQ multiplex PCR, while TCRdb's copy carries only in-frame clones and drops some. The sample lists 200,000 or so clones; approximately 94% were seen once. This specimen belongs to a study of T cell responses to AZD1222 COVID-19 vaccine. From germline, CDR1 is MGHRA and CDR2 YSYEKL. Trimming left V 6 bases short and J 1 base short, with 18 bases between. The CDR3 runs to 16 residues. Whole-study findings and limits: Among those given AZD1222, only five or six were seropositive at baseline. Possibly, clonal diversity was underestimated; donors were largely white British and included more females.

Sequenced material: peripheral blood, taken on day 0 of MenACWY control vaccination. The TCR comes from an adult in good health. This chain links TRBV4-1 with TRBJ1-1, with D possibly matching TRBD1 (5 bases). CDR3: CASSPRDGGPNTEAFF. In DNA, the CDR3 is TGCGCCAGCAGTCCAAGGGACGGCGGACCGAACACTGAAGCTTTCTTT.